This is a list of T cell receptor beta chains from one sample in a study of regulatory T cells in long-lasting Graves disease. TCRdb reprocessed the multiplex PCR reads via MiXCR and lists one record per CDR3 protein. This table has roughly 320,000 distinct CDR3 sequences, roughly 17% appearing once. Another study also made use of these data, one on T cells in Graves' hyperthyroidism and ophthalmopathy.

Material: peripheral blood mononuclear cells (PBMCs), obtained at new diagnosis, from a patient treated with antithyroid drugs. The source of these receptors is a man in his forties with Graves disease. CDR3s include the opening cysteine and the closing phenylalanine or tryptophan. A D gene is named only where the DNA matches it firmly. Part of the rows lack a size; the others show once, few, many or a class for expanded clones.

abundance	v_gene	j_gene	d_gene	CDR3nt	CDR3aa
many	TRBV9	TRBJ1-1	.	TGTGCCAGCAGCGTAATGGCAGTGAACACTGAAGCTTTCTTT	CASSVMAVNTEAFF
many	TRBV5-1	TRBJ2-3	TRBD2	TGCGCCAGCAGCTTAATCAGCGGGGGGGCTGGTGTTACAGATACGCAGTATTTT	CASSLISGGAGVTDTQYF
many	TRBV2	TRBJ1-5	.	TGTGCCAGCAGTGGCCTTAGGGGCAATCAGCCCCAGCATTTT	CASSGLRGNQPQHF
.	TRBV28	TRBJ2-5	TRBD1	TGTGCCAGCAGTCCACGGACAGGGGGCCTGACCCGGTACTTC	CASSPRTGGLTRYF
.	TRBV9	TRBJ1-6	TRBD1	TGTGCCAGCAGCGGACCGGGACAGGGATTTTCACCCCTCCACTTT	CASSGPGQGFSPLHF
many	TRBV28	TRBJ1-6	TRBD1	TGTGCCAGCAGTTTGGGGACAGGGGGCTATAGCTCCTATAATTCACCCCTCCACTTT	CASSLGTGGYSSYNSPLHF
few	TRBV27	TRBJ1-1	.	TGTGCCAGCAGCAAGGGGTATATCGCTTTCTTT	CASSKGYIAFF
many	TRBV20-1	TRBJ1-5	.	TGCAGTGCTAGAGTCCATCCTGGGACCCAGCCCCAGCATTTT	CSARVHPGTQPQHF
few	TRBV19	TRBJ1-6	.	TGTGCCAGTAGTATAGATTGGACATCACTTGCCCTCCACTTT	CASSIDWTSLALHF
many	TRBV3-1	TRBJ1-1	.	TGTGCCAGCAGCCTCGCGGGGGGCCGGAGAAAGGACACTGAAGCTTTCTTT	CASSLAGGRRKDTEAFF
many	TRBV7-2	TRBJ1-6	.	TGTGCCAGCAGACTCGGGGGGGACTCCTATAATTCACCCCTCCACTTT	CASRLGGDSYNSPLHF
many	TRBV5-1	TRBJ2-7	.	TGCGCCAGCAGCTTGAATGGGGAGCAGTACTTC	CASSLNGEQYF
many	TRBV30	TRBJ2-5	.	TGTGCCCACAGCTCAGGGTCGGAGACCCAGTACTTC	CAHSSGSETQYF
few	TRBV6-2/TRBV6-3	TRBJ2-2	.	TGTGCCACTTTACGGGTGACCGGGGAGCTGTTTTTT	CATLRVTGELFF
few	TRBV11-1	TRBJ2-3	.	TGTGCCAGCAGCTCAGAACGCACAGATACGCAGTATTTT	CASSSERTDTQYF
.	TRBV19	TRBJ2-7	.	TGTGCCAGTAGTATAGTAGGGAATTCCTACGAGCAGTACTTC	CASSIVGNSYEQYF
many	TRBV20-1	TRBJ1-5	TRBD1	TGCAGTGCTAGAGATTTGAGGGGGAACAGGGGGCGACAGCCCCAGCATTTT	CSARDLRGNRGRQPQHF
many	TRBV2	TRBJ1-6	.	TGTGCCAGCAGTGACGGGCCAGCCTCACCCCTCCACTTT	CASSDGPASPLHF
few	TRBV30	TRBJ1-1	.	TGTGCCTGGAGTTCGACAGCAAACACTGAAGCTTTCTTT	CAWSSTANTEAFF
many	TRBV5-1	TRBJ2-2	TRBD1	TGCGCCAGCAGCATGACAGGGGGAAAGACCGGGGAGCTGTTTTTT	CASSMTGGKTGELFF
many	TRBV5-4	TRBJ2-5	TRBD2	TGTGCCAGCAGCTCACAACTAGCGGCCCAAGAGACCCAGTACTTC	CASSSQLAAQETQYF
many	TRBV20-1	TRBJ2-1	TRBD2	TGCAGTGCCCTCCGGGAGGGGTACAACTCCTACAATGAGCAGTTCTTC	CSALREGYNSYNEQFF
once	TRBV5-1	TRBJ2-5	.	TGTGCCAGCAGCTTAAGCGACGAGACCCAGTACTTC	CASSLSDETQYF
many	TRBV24-1	TRBJ2-2	TRBD1	TGTGCCACCAGTGATGACCGACAGGGTAGGCCCGGGGAGCTGTTTTTT	CATSDDRQGRPGELFF
many	TRBV29-1	TRBJ1-1	.	TGCAGCTCGGGACGCACGTTCAACACTGAAGCTTTCTTT	CSSGRTFNTEAFF
.	TRBV29-1	TRBJ2-5	.	TGCAGCGGAGTACAGGGTCTGTTGGGGGAGACCCAGTACTTC	CSGVQGLLGETQYF
.	TRBV20-1	TRBJ1-1	.	TGCAGTGCTAGAGTAATACGGGCGAACACTGAAGCTTTCTTT	CSARVIRANTEAFF
few	TRBV20-1	TRBJ2-2	TRBD2	TGCAGTGCTAGACCCGGGACTAGCGGGGTGCACGGCGGGGAGCTGTTTTTT	CSARPGTSGVHGGELFF
many	TRBV18	TRBJ1-5	.	TGTGCCAGCTCACCACCAGGTTCCTATAGCAATCAGCCCCAGCATTTT	CASSPPGSYSNQPQHF
few	TRBV2	TRBJ2-7	.	TGTGCCAGCAGTGCCGTGATCGAGCAGTACTTC	CASSAVIEQYF
many	TRBV6-9	TRBJ2-7	TRBD1	TGTGCCAGCAGTTACCGCCCCGGGACAGGGGTCTACGAGCAGTACTTC	CASSYRPGTGVYEQYF
many	TRBV6-2/TRBV6-3	TRBJ2-7	.	TGTGCCAGCAGTTACTCGGGACACGGCAACGAGCAGTACTTC	CASSYSGHGNEQYF
.	TRBV29-1	TRBJ2-5	.	TGCAGCGCCCTGACCCGGGTGTTCCAAGAGACCCAGTACTTC	CSALTRVFQETQYF
many	TRBV2	TRBJ2-2	.	TGTGCCAGCAGTGAACGTACCAGCGGGGAGCTGTTTTTT	CASSERTSGELFF